This TCR beta chain originates from a study of blood T cell repertoires in COVID-19. The wider study: Researchers got acute and convalescent COVID-19 samples from the United States, Italy and Spain.

CDR1 and CDR2 (germline): MNHEY, SMNVEV (reference sequence). The germline V and J ends were trimmed by 4 bases and 1 base, with 9 bases remaining between them. The CDR3 covers 14 residues. Original handling: Nucleated cell counts were estimated from reference gene primer amplification. The protocol was immunoSEQ multiplex PCR, while the TCRdb copy is restricted to in-frame clones and leaves out a portion. V, J and clone size are those of that table, while D and trimming were read from the DNA. The sample includes nearly 300,000 clones, roughly 88% seen only once; the top ten take over 6%. This chain joins TRBV27 and TRBJ2-3; TRBD2 might be the D (5 bases). The material sequenced was peripheral blood. The clonotype originates from a woman in her 30s who had recovered from COVID-19. In DNA form, the CDR3 reads TGTGCCAGCAGTTATATCGGGGGCACAGATACGCAGTATTTT. Protein: CASSYIGGTDTQYF.